The 29 T cell receptor beta chains given below trace back to one sample, sequenced in a study of human T cells and chemical hapten exposure. TCRdb re-analysed the RACE reads in MiXCR, keeping a single row per CDR3 protein. The repertoire holds approximately 33,000 distinct CDR3 sequences, with 7.4% as singletons. Time point in this sample: healthy volunteer bleed at 2 weeks. Whole blood, unfractionated, served as the material for total RNA extraction. The material sequenced was whole blood. Receptors were obtained from a human donor in good health. Some clones in this sample may be carry-over from other donors' samples.

The sample holds many counts of this clonotype. This sequence joins TRBV20-1 and TRBJ1-1; 9 nucleotides match TRBD1. The germline V gene has CDR1 DFQATT and CDR2 SNEGSKA (reference sequence). V lost 3 bases and J lost 6; bases outside the gene matches: 5. This CDR3 contains 13 residues. The CDR3 DNA reads TGCAGTGCTAGCAGACAGGGGGGGGCTGAAGCTTTCTTT. Its translation is CSASRQGGAEAFF.

This clonotype has at least ten counts. The chain carries TRBV5-4 and TRBJ2-1, with TRBD2 matching over 15 bases. Losses at the gene ends were 4 bases for V and 13 bases for J; bases not matched to a gene: 12. CDR3 length equals 16 residues. From germline, CDR1 is SGHNT and CDR2 YYREEE (reference sequence). The CDR3 here is CASSTGRTSGRVGQFF. The CDR3 DNA follows: TGTGCCAGCAGCACGGGTCGGACTAGCGGGAGGGTCGGTCAGTTCTTC.

This clonotype came up many times. The V and J genes are TRBV20-1 and TRBJ2-1; 7 nucleotides line up with TRBD2. Germline CDR1 reads DFQATT; CDR2 reads SNEGSKA (reference sequence). Losses at the gene ends were 3 bases for V and 1 base for J; bases not matched to a gene: 9. The CDR3 consists of 16 residues. CDR3 residues: CSASPRVAGSYNEQFF. For the CDR3, the DNA is TGCAGTGCTAGCCCCCGGGTAGCGGGTTCCTACAATGAGCAGTTCTTC.

This clonotype was detected only a few times. This chain uses TRBV12-3 or TRBV12-4 with TRBJ2-3; D not resolved. V lost 5 bases to trimming and J lost 2 bases, with 17 bases between them. The CDR3 runs 16 residues. CDR3 amino acids: CASSRSVLRTTDTQYF. CDR3 in DNA: TGTGCCAGCAGTCGATCCGTATTAAGGACCACAGATACGCAGTATTTT.

This clonotype was seen repeatedly, ten times or more. This chain uses TRBV27 with TRBJ1-5, with D unresolved. Trimming pared 5 bases from V and 0 bases from J, leaving 11 bases between. Per the germline V gene, CDR1 is MNHEY and CDR2 is SMNVEV (reference sequence). The CDR3 loop spans 15 amino acids. The CDR3 reads CASSKVLNSNQPQHF. The CDR3 DNA reads as TGTGCCAGCAGTAAAGTATTAAATAGCAATCAGCCCCAGCATTTT.

This clonotype appeared many times. The rearrangement uses TRBV6-6 and TRBJ1-2; D not resolved. CDR1 is MNHNY, CDR2 SVGAGI, per germline (reference sequence). V lost 0 bases to trimming and J lost 6 bases, with 14 bases between them. This CDR3 spans 15 amino acids. The CDR3 spells CASSYSMEGGDGYTF. Here the CDR3 DNA reads TGTGCCAGCAGTTACTCGATGGAGGGCGGGGATGGCTACACCTTC.

This clonotype was found a few times. The genes are TRBV25-1 and TRBJ1-1; 7 bases align to TRBD1. The CDR3 sequence is 15 residues long. J was trimmed by 4 bases and V by 1 base; bases with no gene match: 6. Germline CDR1 and CDR2: MGHDK and SYGVNS. CDR3 sequence: CASSEFGTVGTEAFF. The CDR3 bases are TGTGCCAGCAGTGAATTCGGGACAGTGGGCACTGAAGCTTTCTTT.

The V and J genes are TRBV20-1 and TRBJ2-7; 10 nucleotides align to TRBD1. V shed 6 bases and J 6 bases; nucleotides not matched to a gene: 17. The CDR3 runs to 16 residues. Germline CDR1 reads DFQATT; CDR2 reads SNEGSKA (reference sequence). The CDR3 coding sequence is TGCAGTGCCCACCCGAATGCCGGGACAGGGGCCTTCGAGCAGTACTTC. Its translation is CSAHPNAGTGAFEQYF.

This clonotype was counted at least ten times. J is TRBJ2-3 and V is TRBV29-1; 10 bases are shared with TRBD2. Germline lookup yields CDR1 SQVTM and CDR2 ANQGSEA. V was clipped by 4 bases and J by 3 bases; unmatched bases: 7. The length of the CDR3 is 15 residues. The CDR3 nucleotides are TGCAGCGTTGTGTTAGCGGGAGGTTCGACAGATACGCAGTATTTT. Its translation is CSVVLAGGSTDTQYF.

This clonotype was seen more than once but under ten times. The genes are TRBV7-9 and TRBJ1-4; maybe TRBD1 (6 bases). The CDR3 spans 12 residues. The V gene's germline CDR1 is SEHNR and CDR2 FQNEAQ (reference sequence). Trimming pared 7 bases from V and 6 bases from J, leaving 9 bases between. CDR3 sequence (DNA): TGTGCCAGCATGGGGGGGCATGAAAAACTGTTTTTT. Its translation is CASMGGHEKLFF.

In nucleotides, the CDR3 is TGTGCCAGCAGCCGCTCAGGGGGCATTGGCACCGGGGAGCTGTTTTTT. It is translated as CASSRSGGIGTGELFF. The chain has TRBV2 and TRBJ2-2; 8 bases are a match to TRBD1. The germline V gene encodes CDR1 SNHLY and CDR2 FYNNEI. V dropped 6 bases and J dropped 4; count of bases not matched to a gene: 10. The CDR3 loop spans 16 amino acids.

This clonotype was counted a few times. The CDR3 DNA is TGTGCCTGGAGCCCCGGGACAGGGGGGTACAATGAGCAGTTCTTC. It specifies CAWSPGTGGYNEQFF. The chain carries TRBV30 and TRBJ2-1; 11 nucleotides align to TRBD1. Germline V lookup: CDR1 GTSNPN, CDR2 SVGIG (reference sequence). The CDR3 spans 15 residues. The ends lost 3 bases at V and 4 bases at J; junction bases unmatched: 5.

This clonotype was recorded at least ten times. The chain combines TRBV4-1 with TRBJ2-3; D unclear. The germline V gene encodes CDR1 MGHRA and CDR2 YSYEKL. CDR3 length equals 15 residues. Trimming removed 0 bases at V and 2 bases at J, with 9 bases between. The CDR3 loop is CASSQDPAVTDTQYF. The CDR3 nucleotides read TGCGCCAGCAGCCAAGATCCAGCTGTCACAGATACGCAGTATTTT.

This clonotype occurred a few times. This chain links TRBV5-1 with TRBJ1-1; D is uncertain. Trimming cost V 4 bases and J 0 bases, with 7 bases left between them. The CDR3 totals 13 residues. Per germline, CDR1 SGHRS and CDR2 YFSETQ. This CDR3 is CASSVSMNTEAFF. The CDR3 DNA is TGCGCCAGCAGCGTCAGTATGAACACTGAAGCTTTCTTT.

This clonotype was observed many times. The gene calls are TRBV6-2 or TRBV6-3 and TRBJ2-1, with 9 bases matching TRBD2. Looked up from germline, CDR1 is MNHEY and CDR2 is SVGEGT. CDR3 size: 18 residues. The V segment lost 0 bases and the J segment 0 bases; nucleotides outside the gene matches: 6. In DNA form, the CDR3 reads TGTGCCAGCAGTTACTCTGAGCGGGAGGCGAGCTCCTACAATGAGCAGTTCTTC. Protein product: CASSYSEREASSYNEQFF.

The chain has TRBV28 and TRBJ1-1; tentative D call: TRBD1 (6 bases). This CDR3 is 15 amino acids long. Germline lookup yields CDR1 MDHEN and CDR2 SYDVKM. The V end was cut by 5 bases, the J end by 0 bases, with 13 bases between. The CDR3 is CASSTHRDMNTEAFF. In DNA form, the CDR3 reads TGTGCCAGCAGTACCCACAGGGACATGAACACTGAAGCTTTCTTT.

This clonotype was seen at least ten times. The gene calls are TRBV28 and TRBJ1-5; no clear D gene. The V end was cut by 6 bases, the J end by 0 bases, with 18 bases between. This CDR3 has 17 amino acids. The germline CDR1 and CDR2 sequences are MDHEN and SYDVKM. The CDR3, as DNA: TGTGCCAGCAGCTCTCCGCCAGGTTTTCATAGCAATCAGCCCCAGCATTTT. Translating it yields CASSSPPGFHSNQPQHF.

This clonotype was detected a few times. CDR3 DNA: TGTGCCAGCAGTTATGCGGAAGGGACAGGTCTTGGCGAGCAGTACTTC. Amino acids: CASSYAEGTGLGEQYF. The rearrangement joins TRBV6-6 to TRBJ2-7; 8 nucleotides match TRBD1. Germline CDR1 MNHNY, CDR2 SVGAGI (reference sequence). The CDR3 loop spans 16 amino acids. The trim removed 3 bases at V and 6 bases at J, leaving 13 bases unmatched.

This clonotype occurred many times. The genes are TRBV5-6 and TRBJ2-1; 8 bases are a match to TRBD2. This CDR3 has 16 amino acids. In germline, CDR1 is SGHDT, CDR2 YYEEEE. V shed 4 bases, J shed 3 bases, and the junction held 9 bases outside the gene matches. CDR3 in amino acids: CASSILSGTRYNEQFF. The CDR3 bases are TGTGCCAGCAGCATCCTTAGCGGGACTCGCTACAATGAGCAGTTCTTC.

This clonotype appeared many times. The chain carries TRBV27 and TRBJ2-3, with 11 bases matching TRBD2. Germline V gives CDR1 MNHEY, CDR2 SMNVEV (reference sequence). The length of the CDR3 is 15 residues. V lost 6 bases, J lost 4 bases, and 6 bases stayed unmatched. The CDR3 coding sequence is TGTGCCAGCAGGTTAGCGGGGGGGCCCCCAGATACGCAGTATTTT. This encodes CASRLAGGPPDTQYF.

This clonotype has a count of ten or more. The gene calls are TRBV4-2 and TRBJ2-5; D uncertain. CDR3 length: 14 residues. Germline-derived CDR1 and CDR2 are LGHNA and YNFKEQ. Deletions cut 0 bases from V and 3 bases from J, with 8 bases between. The CDR3 sequence: CASSQDRSKETQYF. The DNA of the CDR3 is TGTGCCAGCAGCCAAGATAGGAGCAAAGAGACCCAGTACTTC.

This clonotype showed up just a few times. The CDR3 end shows no conserved phenylalanine or tryptophan, and so a read error is likely. The DNA is left out, because the CDR3 cannot be placed on it with certainty; the CDR3 is given as TCRdb lists it. The CDR3 sequence: CASSPNRAGVIL. J is TRBJ2-1 and V is TRBV6-2 or TRBV6-3; the table's D call TRBD2 went unverified against the DNA. Germline V gene data show CDR1 as MNHEY and CDR2 as SVGEGT. Termini included, the CDR3 measures 12 amino acids.

The genes are TRBV15 and TRBJ2-7, with a possible D match to TRBD2 (5 bases). V was cut by 5 bases and J by 1 base, with 12 bases left in between. This CDR3 spans 14 amino acids. Germline CDR1 reads LNHNV; CDR2 reads YYDKDF (reference sequence). CDR3 DNA sequence: TGTGCCACCAGCTTTTCGGGGTGGTCCTACGAGCAGTACTTC. Translation: CATSFSGWSYEQYF.

This chain joins TRBV7-6 and TRBJ2-5; the D is unclear. V was cut by 5 bases and J by 2 bases, with 12 bases left in between. The CDR3 covers 14 residues. CDR1 and CDR2 (germline): SGHVS, FNYEAQ. CDR3 region: CASSRSGPQETQYF. The CDR3 DNA follows: TGTGCCAGCAGCCGATCCGGTCCACAAGAGACCCAGTACTTC. The variable domain in full, with the rest retrieved from reference TRBV7-6 and TRBJ2-5, is GAGVSQSPRYKVTKRGQDVALRCDPISGHVSLYWYRQALGQGPEFLTYFNYEAQQDKSGLPNDRFSAERPEGSISTLTIQRTEQRDSAMYRCASSRSGPQETQYFGPGTRLLVL.

This chain uses TRBV19 with TRBJ1-5; no clear D gene. Trimming removed 3 bases at V and 4 bases at J, with 10 bases between. The CDR3 consists of 14 residues. The germline gives CDR1 LNHDA, CDR2 SQIVND (reference sequence). The chain's CDR3 is CASSMRHPNQPQHF. The CDR3 coding sequence is TGTGCCAGTAGTATGCGGCACCCGAATCAGCCCCAGCATTTT.

This clonotype was recorded many times. The chain combines TRBV7-6 with TRBJ1-4, with D possibly being TRBD1 (6 bases). Germline CDR1 is SGHVS and CDR2 is FNYEAQ. The CDR3 extends over 15 amino acids. The V gene lost 3 bases and the J gene lost 0 bases, with 8 bases spanning the gap. CDR3 loop: CASSLQGSTNEKLFF. Written as DNA, the CDR3 is TGTGCCAGCAGCTTGCAGGGGTCAACTAATGAAAAACTGTTTTTT.

The chain links TRBV7-2 to TRBJ2-5, with TRBD1 matching over 10 bases. V shed 5 bases, J shed 5 bases, and the junction held 5 bases outside the gene matches. The CDR3 runs to 14 residues. Germline CDR1 reads SGHTA; CDR2 reads FQGNSA. Written as DNA, the CDR3 is TGTGCCAGCAGCCGACAGGGGGCAGGGGAGACCCAGTACTTC. It encodes CASSRQGAGETQYF.

This clonotype came up many times. This chain links TRBV27 with TRBJ2-1, with TRBD1 matching over 11 bases. This CDR3 has 15 residues. The trim removed 5 bases at V and 4 bases at J, leaving 4 bases unmatched. Germline V gene data show CDR1 as MNHEY and CDR2 as SMNVEV (reference sequence). CDR3 sequence reads: CASSLGTGGYNEQFF. In nucleotides, the CDR3 is TGTGCCAGCAGTCTGGGGACAGGGGGGTACAATGAGCAGTTCTTC.

This clonotype appeared a few times. CDR3 loop: CASSLDFDTQYF. In DNA, the CDR3 is TGCGCCAGCAGCTTGGATTTCGATACGCAGTATTTT. The V gene is TRBV5-1, the J gene TRBJ2-3; D unclear. CDR1 is SGHRS and CDR2 is YFSETQ in the germline V gene. The CDR3 length is 12 residues. V was shortened by 0 bases and J by 6 bases, with 5 bases between the two germline ends.